This is a list of T cell receptor beta chains from one sample in a study of blood T cell repertoires in COVID-19. TCRdb's table, derived via immunoSEQ multiplex PCR, lists solely in-frame clones and lacks some. Among 56,000 or so clones, approximately 79% were seen once, and the ten largest hold around 5.4%. Source material: peripheral blood. The origin of the receptors is a woman aged 65 to 85 with acute or convalescent COVID-19. The CDR3 runs from the conserved cysteine through the conserved F or W. Each record gives: J gene, D gene, V gene, clone size, CDR3 length, CDR3 protein, CDR3 DNA. D genes are given only for firm matches. Size values are once, few and many counts, or a class for expanded clones, and some rows have none.

TRBJ1-2,TRBD1,TRBV5-4,NA,14,CASSLSRGDYGYTF,TGTGCCAGCAGCTTATCCAGGGGGGACTATGGCTACACCTTC
TRBJ1-4,NA,TRBV4-2,NA,15,CASSKAGATNEKLFF,TGTGCCAGCAGCAAGGCGGGGGCAACTAATGAAAAACTGTTTTTT
TRBJ1-1,TRBD1,TRBV4-1,NA,15,CASSITGQSNTEAFF,TGCGCCAGCAGCATAACGGGACAGTCAAACACTGAAGCTTTCTTT
TRBJ1-4,NA,TRBV15,NA,13,CATSREPSEKLFF,TGTGCCACCAGCAGAGAGCCCAGTGAAAAACTGTTTTTT
TRBJ1-2,NA,TRBV15,NA,14,CATSRDWEEYGYTF,TGTGCCACCAGCAGAGATTGGGAGGAGTATGGCTACACCTTC
TRBJ2-5,NA,TRBV12-3/TRBV12-4,NA,13,CASSLGTQETQYF,TGTGCCAGCAGCCTAGGAACTCAAGAGACCCAGTACTTC
TRBJ2-7,NA,TRBV20-1,NA,15,CSASRIEFGLYEQYF,TGCAGTGCTAGTAGAATCGAATTTGGGCTATACGAGCAGTACTTC
TRBJ1-1,NA,TRBV29-1,NA,12,CSVGRRNTEAFF,TGCAGCGTTGGACGGAGGAACACTGAAGCTTTCTTT
TRBJ2-7,TRBD1,TRBV2,NA,14,CASHGRTGGGEQYF,TGTGCCAGCCATGGGAGGACAGGGGGCGGCGAGCAGTACTTC
TRBJ1-5,TRBD1,TRBV19,NA,15,CASSIGGTGPKPQHF,TGTGCCAGTAGTATAGGAGGGACAGGCCCTAAGCCCCAGCATTTT
TRBJ1-1,NA,TRBV6-5,once,13,CASCSSRFTEAFF,TGTGCCAGCTGTTCGTCGCGGTTCACTGAAGCTTTCTTT
TRBJ1-2,NA,TRBV5-6,once,13,CASSLSGNYGYTF,TGTGCCAGCAGCTTGTCGGGGAACTATGGCTACACCTTC
TRBJ1-1,TRBD1,TRBV5-1,NA,13,CASSFTGDTEAFF,TGCGCCAGCAGCTTTACAGGGGACACTGAAGCTTTCTTT
TRBJ1-2,TRBD1,TRBV2,NA,13,CASRRDRGDGYTF,TGTGCCAGCCGCCGGGACAGGGGAGACGGCTACACCTTC
TRBJ1-2,TRBD1,TRBV7-9,few,16,CASSFAPTGALDGYTF,TGTGCCAGCAGCTTCGCCCCGACAGGGGCCCTGGATGGCTACACCTTC
TRBJ1-2,NA,TRBV6-4,NA,10,CAPTPGNYTF,TGTGCCCCTACCCCAGGGAACTACACCTTC
TRBJ1-2,NA,TRBV4-1,NA,14,CASSLGQLNYGYTF,TGCGCCAGCAGCTTAGGACAGCTGAACTATGGCTACACCTTC
TRBJ2-3,TRBD2,TRBV11-3,once,18,CASSSPMTSGGWSDTQYF,TGTGCCAGCAGCTCACCGATGACTAGCGGGGGGTGGTCAGATACGCAGTATTTT
TRBJ1-2,NA,TRBV3-1/TRBV3-2,NA,13,CASSQAGLGGYTF,TGTGCCAGCAGCCAAGCAGGGCTGGGTGGCTACACCTTC
TRBJ2-6,TRBD2,TRBV7-2,NA,19,CASSPRGGLASSGANVLTF,TGTGCCAGCAGCCCCAGAGGAGGACTAGCAAGTTCTGGGGCCAACGTCCTGACTTTC
TRBJ1-6,NA,TRBV25-1,NA,14,CASSAEYYNSPLHF,TGTGCCAGCAGTGCGGAGTACTATAATTCACCCCTCCACTTT
TRBJ2-7,NA,TRBV4-1,NA,13,CASSQTLAYEQYF,TGCGCCAGCAGCCAGACCCTAGCTTACGAGCAGTACTTC
TRBJ2-7,NA,TRBV11-3,NA,12,CASSLSNYEQYF,TGTGCCAGCAGCCTATCCAACTACGAGCAGTACTTC
TRBJ2-1,NA,TRBV5-1,NA,14,CASSLPSIASYPFF,TGCGCCAGCAGCTTGCCAAGTATCGCGTCTTATCCGTTCTTC
TRBJ2-2,TRBD1,TRBV2,NA,15,CASDNRGGGTGELFF,TGTGCCAGCGACAACAGGGGTGGCGGCACCGGGGAGCTGTTTTTT
TRBJ2-5,TRBD1,TRBV10-1,NA,14,CASQNRGSQETQYF,TGCGCCAGCCAAAACAGGGGTTCCCAAGAGACCCAGTACTTC
TRBJ1-2,NA,TRBV28,NA,15,CASSLTLVRIYGYTF,TGTGCCAGCAGTTTAACTCTCGTGCGTATATATGGCTACACCTTC
TRBJ2-5,NA,TRBV6-5,NA,15,CASSYSLARRETQYF,TGTGCCAGCAGTTACTCCCTAGCGAGGAGGGAGACCCAGTACTTC
TRBJ1-1,NA,TRBV10-1,NA,14,CASSDGAGFAEAFF,TGCGCCAGCAGTGATGGGGCTGGCTTTGCGGAAGCTTTCTTT
TRBJ1-2,NA,TRBV10-3,NA,17,CAISEGTPDRDNYGYTF,TGTGCCATCAGTGAGGGCACTCCTGACAGAGATAACTATGGCTACACCTTC
TRBJ1-2,TRBD1,TRBV7-8,NA,16,CASVNPGQGIVSGYTF,TGTGCCAGCGTTAACCCGGGACAGGGGATCGTGTCTGGCTACACCTTC
TRBJ1-6,NA,TRBV6-5,NA,15,CASSYRQFGNSPLHF,TGTGCCAGCAGTTATCGCCAGTTCGGGAATTCACCCCTCCACTTT
TRBJ1-5,NA,TRBV28,NA,15,CASSFARGFHQPQHF,TGTGCCAGCAGTTTCGCTCGGGGGTTCCATCAGCCCCAGCATTTT
TRBJ2-3,TRBD1,TRBV9,NA,18,CASSALSGTGGVTDTQYF,TGTGCCAGCAGCGCCCTCTCCGGGACAGGGGGCGTCACAGATACGCAGTATTTT
TRBJ2-5,NA,TRBV7-2,NA,14,CASRSSGTLGTQYF,TGTGCCAGCAGGTCCTCCGGGACTCTGGGGACCCAGTACTTC
TRBJ1-2,TRBD1,TRBV28,NA,14,CASSTLQGGYGYTF,TGTGCCAGCAGTACACTACAGGGGGGCTATGGCTACACCTTC
TRBJ1-1,NA,TRBV6-5,once,13,CAGGGLMNTEAFF,TGTGCCGGGGGAGGCCTCATGAACACTGAAGCTTTCTTT
TRBJ2-2,TRBD2,TRBV6-4,few,20,CASSGSRTSGGLPDTGELFF,TGTGCCAGCAGTGGCTCGAGGACTAGCGGGGGACTCCCGGACACCGGGGAGCTGTTTTTT
TRBJ2-5,NA,TRBV5-4,once,12,CASSSGEKTQYF,TGTGCCAGCAGCTCAGGGGAGAAAACCCAGTACTTC
TRBJ2-7,NA,TRBV5-1,once,15,CASSLYTHGLYEQYF,TGCGCCAGCAGCTTGTATACCCACGGACTCTACGAGCAGTACTTC
TRBJ1-2,TRBD1,TRBV4-3,NA,18,CASSPSVGQGAIVYGYTF,TGCGCCAGCAGCCCGTCCGTGGGACAGGGGGCTATTGTCTATGGCTACACCTTC
TRBJ1-5,NA,TRBV9,NA,14,CASSAVGGSQPQHF,TGTGCCAGCAGCGCCGTAGGAGGGAGTCAGCCCCAGCATTTT
TRBJ2-2,TRBD2,TRBV4-1,NA,16,CASSQGGGARTGELFF,TGCGCCAGCAGCCAAGGCGGGGGGGCGCGAACCGGGGAGCTGTTTTTT
TRBJ2-3,TRBD1,TRBV13,NA,17,CASSPPPTGMSTDTQYF,TGTGCCAGCAGCCCGCCACCGACAGGGATGAGCACAGATACGCAGTATTTT
TRBJ1-2,TRBD1,TRBV4-3,NA,13,CASSQMTGYGYTF,TGCGCCAGCAGCCAGATGACAGGGTATGGCTACACCTTC
TRBJ1-1,NA,TRBV30,NA,15,CAWSVRSSMNTEAFF,TGTGCCTGGAGTGTACGTAGTAGCATGAACACTGAAGCTTTCTTT